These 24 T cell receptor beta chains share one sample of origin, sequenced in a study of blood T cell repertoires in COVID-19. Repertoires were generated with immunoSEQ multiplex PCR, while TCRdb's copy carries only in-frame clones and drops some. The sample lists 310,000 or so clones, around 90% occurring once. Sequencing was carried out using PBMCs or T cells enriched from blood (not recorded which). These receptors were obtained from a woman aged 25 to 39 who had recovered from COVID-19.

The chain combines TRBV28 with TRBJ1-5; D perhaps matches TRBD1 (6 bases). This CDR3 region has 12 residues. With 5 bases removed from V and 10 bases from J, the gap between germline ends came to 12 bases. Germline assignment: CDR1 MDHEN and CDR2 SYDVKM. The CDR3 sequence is CASSPPTGPQHF. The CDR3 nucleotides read TGTGCCAGCAGTCCTCCGACAGGTCCCCAGCATTTT.

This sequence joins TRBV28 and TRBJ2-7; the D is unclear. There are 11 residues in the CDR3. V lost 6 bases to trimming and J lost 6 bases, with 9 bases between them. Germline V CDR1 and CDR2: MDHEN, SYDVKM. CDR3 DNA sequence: TGTGCCAGCAGATCATTCAGCGAGCAGTACTTC. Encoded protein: CASRSFSEQYF.

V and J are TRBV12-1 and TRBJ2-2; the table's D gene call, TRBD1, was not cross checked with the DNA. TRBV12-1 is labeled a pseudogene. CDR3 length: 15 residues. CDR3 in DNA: TGTGCCAGCTTCCAGGGGGTGACGACGACCGGGGAGCTGTTTTTT. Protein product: CASFQGVTTTGELFF.

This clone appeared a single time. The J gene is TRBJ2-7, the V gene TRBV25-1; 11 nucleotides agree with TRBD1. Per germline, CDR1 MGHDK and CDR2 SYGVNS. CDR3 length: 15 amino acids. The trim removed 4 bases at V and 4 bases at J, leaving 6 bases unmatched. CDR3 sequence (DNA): TGTGCCAGCAGTGTCACCGGGACAGGGGGGTACGAGCAGTACTTC. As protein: CASSVTGTGGYEQYF.

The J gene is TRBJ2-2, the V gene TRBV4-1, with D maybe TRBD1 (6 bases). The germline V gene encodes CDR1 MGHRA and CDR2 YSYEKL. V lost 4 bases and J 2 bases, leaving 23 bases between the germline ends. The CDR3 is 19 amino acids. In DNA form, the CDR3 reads TGCGCCAGCAGCCGAGTTCTTCCACCTAGGGGGATCAACACCGGGGAGCTGTTTTTT. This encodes CASSRVLPPRGINTGELFF.

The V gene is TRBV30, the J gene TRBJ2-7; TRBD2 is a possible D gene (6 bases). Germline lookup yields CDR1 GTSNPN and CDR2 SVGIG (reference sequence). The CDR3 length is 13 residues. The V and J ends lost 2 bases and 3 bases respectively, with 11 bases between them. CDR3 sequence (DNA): TGTGCCTGGAGTCGGGGGTCCCGCTACGAGCAGTACTTC. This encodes CAWSRGSRYEQYF.

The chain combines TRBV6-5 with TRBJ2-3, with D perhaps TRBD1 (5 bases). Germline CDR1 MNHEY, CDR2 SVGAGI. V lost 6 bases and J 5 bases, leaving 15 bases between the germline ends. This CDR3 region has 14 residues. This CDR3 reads CASRTALQVDTQYF. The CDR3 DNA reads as TGTGCCAGCAGAACCGCCCTACAGGTAGATACGCAGTATTTT.

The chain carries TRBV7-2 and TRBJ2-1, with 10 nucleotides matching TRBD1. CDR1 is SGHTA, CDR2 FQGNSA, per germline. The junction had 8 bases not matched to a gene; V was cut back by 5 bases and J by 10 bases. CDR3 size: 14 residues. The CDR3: CASSRDRGWEEQFF. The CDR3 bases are TGTGCCAGCAGCCGGGACAGGGGATGGGAGGAGCAGTTCTTC.

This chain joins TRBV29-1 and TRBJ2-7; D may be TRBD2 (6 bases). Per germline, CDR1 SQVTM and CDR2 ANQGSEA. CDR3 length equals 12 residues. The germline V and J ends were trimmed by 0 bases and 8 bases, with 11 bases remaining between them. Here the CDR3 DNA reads TGCAGCGTTGAAGAATTCGGGGGACAGCAGTACTTC. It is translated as CSVEEFGGQQYF.

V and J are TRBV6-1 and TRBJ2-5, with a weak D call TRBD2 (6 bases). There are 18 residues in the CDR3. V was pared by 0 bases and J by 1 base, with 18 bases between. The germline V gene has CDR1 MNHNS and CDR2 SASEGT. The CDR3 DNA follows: TGTGCCAGCAGTGAAGCGTTCATCAGCGGGCCCCGCCAAGAGACCCAGTACTTC. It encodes CASSEAFISGPRQETQYF.

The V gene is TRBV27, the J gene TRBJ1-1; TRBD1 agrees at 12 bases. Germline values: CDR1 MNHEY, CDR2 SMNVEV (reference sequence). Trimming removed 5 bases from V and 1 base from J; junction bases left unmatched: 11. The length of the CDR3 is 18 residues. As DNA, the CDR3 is TGTGCCAGCAGTCCCCCGGGAGGGGACAGGGGGCGGAACACTGAAGCTTTCTTT. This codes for CASSPPGGDRGRNTEAFF.

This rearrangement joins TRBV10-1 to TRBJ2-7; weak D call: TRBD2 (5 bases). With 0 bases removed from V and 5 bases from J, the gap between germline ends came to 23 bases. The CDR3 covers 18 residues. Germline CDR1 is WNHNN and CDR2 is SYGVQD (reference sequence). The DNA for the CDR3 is TGCGCCAGCAGTGAGTCGGAGGCAGTCAACCACAACAACCACGAGCAGTACTTC. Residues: CASSESEAVNHNNHEQYF.

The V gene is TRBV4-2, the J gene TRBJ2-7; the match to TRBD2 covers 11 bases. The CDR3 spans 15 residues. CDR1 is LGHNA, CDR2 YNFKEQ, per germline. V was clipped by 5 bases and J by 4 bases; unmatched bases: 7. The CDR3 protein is CASSSPGTSGYEQYF. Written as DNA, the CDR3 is TGTGCCAGCAGCTCGCCCGGGACTAGCGGTTACGAGCAGTACTTC.

CDR3 in DNA: TGTGCCAGCAGTTTAGCCGGACTAGCGGGAGGGCCTTTCCACGAGCAGTACTTC. Translation gives CASSLAGLAGGPFHEQYF. The chain recombines TRBV28 with TRBJ2-7; 15 nucleotides match TRBD2. CDR1 MDHEN and CDR2 SYDVKM come from the germline V gene. V dropped 2 bases and J dropped 5; count of bases not matched to a gene: 10. There are 18 residues in the CDR3.

As DNA, the CDR3 is TGTGCCAGCAGCTCACAGGGAGATCAGCCCCAGCATTTT. It is translated as CASSSQGDQPQHF. This chain connects TRBV5-5 to TRBJ1-5, with a weak D call TRBD1 (6 bases). V was shortened by 3 bases and J by 5 bases, with 9 bases between the two germline ends. Germline V gene sequence: CDR1 SGHKS, CDR2 YYEKEE (reference sequence). The CDR3 runs to 13 residues.

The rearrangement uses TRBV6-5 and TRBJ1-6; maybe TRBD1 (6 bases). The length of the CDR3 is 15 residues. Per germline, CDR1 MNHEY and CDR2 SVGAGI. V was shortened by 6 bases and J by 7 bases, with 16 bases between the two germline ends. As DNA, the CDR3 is TGTGCCAGCAGACCAACAGGGCCTGGGAATTCACCCCTCCACTTT. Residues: CASRPTGPGNSPLHF.

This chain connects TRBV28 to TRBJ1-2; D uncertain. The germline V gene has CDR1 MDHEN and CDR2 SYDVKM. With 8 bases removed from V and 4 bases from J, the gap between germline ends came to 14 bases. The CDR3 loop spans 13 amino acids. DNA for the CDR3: TGTGCCAGCTCGCTTCTAACGGTCTATGGCTACACCTTC. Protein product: CASSLLTVYGYTF.

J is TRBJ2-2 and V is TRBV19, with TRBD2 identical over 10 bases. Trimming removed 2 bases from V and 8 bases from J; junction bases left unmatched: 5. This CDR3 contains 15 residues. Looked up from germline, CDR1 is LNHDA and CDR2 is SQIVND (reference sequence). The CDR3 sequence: CASSIRLAGEGELFF. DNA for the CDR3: TGTGCCAGTAGTATACGGCTAGCGGGAGAGGGGGAGCTGTTTTTT.

The CDR3 reads CASSARPSYTQYF. DNA for the CDR3: TGTGCCAGCAGTGCCCGGCCTAGCTACACGCAGTATTTT. V usage is TRBV2 and J usage is TRBJ2-3, with D tentatively TRBD2 (5 bases). The CDR3 spans 13 residues. With 4 bases removed from V and 9 bases from J, the gap between germline ends came to 14 bases. The germline V gene has CDR1 SNHLY and CDR2 FYNNEI.

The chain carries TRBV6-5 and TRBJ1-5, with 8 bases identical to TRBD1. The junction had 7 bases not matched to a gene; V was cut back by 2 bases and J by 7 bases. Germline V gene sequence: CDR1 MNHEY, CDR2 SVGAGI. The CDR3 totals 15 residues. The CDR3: CASSYGSGGGQPQHF. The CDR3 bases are TGTGCCAGCAGTTACGGTTCAGGGGGCGGCCAGCCCCAGCATTTT.

DNA of the CDR3: TGTGCCAGCTCACCTGGGACAGGGGGCAATCAGCCCCAGCATTTT. This codes for CASSPGTGGNQPQHF. The rearrangement links TRBV18 to TRBJ1-5; TRBD1 aligns across 10 bases. The CDR3 contains 15 residues. Germline CDR1 is KGHSH and CDR2 is LQKENI. V gave up 3 bases and J gave up 2 bases; unmatched junction bases: 1.

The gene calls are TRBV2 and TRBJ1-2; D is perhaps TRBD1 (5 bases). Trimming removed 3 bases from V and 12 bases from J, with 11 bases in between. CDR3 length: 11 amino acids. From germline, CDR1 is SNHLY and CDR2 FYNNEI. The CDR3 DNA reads TGTGCCAGCAGTGATTCGGGGGTCGACACCTTC. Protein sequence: CASSDSGVDTF. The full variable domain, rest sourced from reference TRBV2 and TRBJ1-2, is EPEVTQTPSHQVTQMGQEVILRCVPISNHLYFYWYRQILGQKVEFLVSFYNNEISEKSEIFDDQFSVERPDGSNFTLKIRSTKLEDSAMYFCASSDSGVDTFGSGTRLTVV.

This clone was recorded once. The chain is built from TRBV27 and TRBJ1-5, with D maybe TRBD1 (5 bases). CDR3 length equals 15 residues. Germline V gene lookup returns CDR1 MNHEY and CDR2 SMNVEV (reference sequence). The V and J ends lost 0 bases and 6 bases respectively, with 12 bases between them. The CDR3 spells CASSLSGGRGQPQHF. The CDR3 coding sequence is TGTGCCAGCAGTTTATCCGGGGGTAGGGGTCAGCCCCAGCATTTT.

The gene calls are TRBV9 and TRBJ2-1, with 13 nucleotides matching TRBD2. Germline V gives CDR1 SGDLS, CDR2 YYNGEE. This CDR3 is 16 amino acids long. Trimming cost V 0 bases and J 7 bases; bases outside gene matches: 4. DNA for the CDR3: TGTGCCAGCAGCGTAGCAGGACTAGCGGGGGTGAATGAGCAGTTCTTC. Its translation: CASSVAGLAGVNEQFF.